The source of this T cell receptor beta chain is a study of blood T cells in healthy people across ages. V lost 3 bases and J lost 11, with 20 bases in between. This CDR3 is 15 amino acids long. Germline V gene data show CDR1 as SGHAT and CDR2 as FQNNGV. No fewer than 7 million PBMCs went into each sample. A remark on this clonotype: Its cognate antigen is unknown.

General observations from the study: Naive CD4+ cells and diversity were both higher in long-lived donors than in aged donors. TCR beta diversity, measured per million T cells, fell in a roughly linear way with age.

Sample-barcoded 5' priming and a J-beta primer mix drove a second PCR of roughly 7 to 11 cycles. CDR3-containing paired-end reads numbering at least 3 million came from each sample. TCRdb used MiXCR to reprocess the 5' RACE reads, holding one entry per CDR3 protein. The data contain roughly 1,300,000 distinct CDR3 sequences, almost 60% of them seen just once; the ten biggest clones take up under 8.5%. This sequence joins TRBV11-2 and TRBJ2-1, with a weak D call TRBD1 (5 bases). The sample comprised blood. The source of this sequence is a man aged 18 to 35 in good health. CDR3: CASSLALGRAPKQFF. CDR3 DNA: TGTGCCAGCAGCTTGGCTCTTGGCAGGGCCCCCAAGCAGTTCTTC.